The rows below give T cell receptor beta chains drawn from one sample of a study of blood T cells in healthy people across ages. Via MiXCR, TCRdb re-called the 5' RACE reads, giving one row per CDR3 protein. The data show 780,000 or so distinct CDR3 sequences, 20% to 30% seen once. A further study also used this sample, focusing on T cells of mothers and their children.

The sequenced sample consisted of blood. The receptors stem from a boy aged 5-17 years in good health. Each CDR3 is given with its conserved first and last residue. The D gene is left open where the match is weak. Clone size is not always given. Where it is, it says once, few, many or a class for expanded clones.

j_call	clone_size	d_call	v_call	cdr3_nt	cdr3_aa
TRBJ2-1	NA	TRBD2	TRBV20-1	TGCAGTGCGGAGGACAGCGGGAGCATGTCCTACAATGAGCAGTTCTTC	CSAEDSGSMSYNEQFF
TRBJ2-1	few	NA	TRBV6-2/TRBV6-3	TGTGCCAGCAGTGATGGGGCCTACAATGAGCAGTTCTTC	CASSDGAYNEQFF
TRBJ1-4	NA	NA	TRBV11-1	TGTGCCAGCAGCTCCAGGCCGGGACACCAAGCAACTAATGAAAAACTGTTTTTT	CASSSRPGHQATNEKLFF
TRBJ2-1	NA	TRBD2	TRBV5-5	TGTGCCAGCAGCAGAGCCGGGACAGCTTTTGGAGCGGGGGGAGACTACAATGAGCAGTTCTTC	CASSRAGTAFGAGGDYNEQFF
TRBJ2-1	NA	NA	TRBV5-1	TGCGCCAGCAGCTTATGGGGCGCAGGGCTGGAGCAGTTCTTC	CASSLWGAGLEQFF
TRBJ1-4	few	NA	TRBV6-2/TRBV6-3	TGTGCCAGCAGCCCAACTGAAAAACTGTTTTTT	CASSPTEKLFF
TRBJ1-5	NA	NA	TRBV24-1	TGTGCCACCAGTCACGCGGGTGGCAATCAGCCCCAGCATTTT	CATSHAGGNQPQHF
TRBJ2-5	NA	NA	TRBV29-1	TGCAGCGTTATTACCGGGGCCCTCCAAGAGACCCAGTACTTC	CSVITGALQETQYF
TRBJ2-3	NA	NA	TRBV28	TGTGCCAGCAGTTGGAGCTATGGCTTAAGGACAGATACGCAGTATTTT	CASSWSYGLRTDTQYF
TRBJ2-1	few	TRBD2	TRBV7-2	TGTGCCAGCAGCCGAGCGGGGGGGGTTTACAATGAGCAGTTCTTC	CASSRAGGVYNEQFF
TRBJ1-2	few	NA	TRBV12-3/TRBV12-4	TGTGCCAGCAACACACAGGGAGGCTACACCTTC	CASNTQGGYTF
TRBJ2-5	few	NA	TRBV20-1	TGCAGTGCTAGGGGCCAGGGGGGATTAGAGACCCAGTACTTC	CSARGQGGLETQYF
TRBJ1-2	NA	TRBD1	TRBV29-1	TGCAGCGTTGAAGATCAGCAGGGGGCGGGCGGCTACACCTTC	CSVEDQQGAGGYTF
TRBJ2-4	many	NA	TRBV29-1	TGCAGCGTTGAAGTGGTGGGGTTGTCCAAAAACATTCAGTACTTC	CSVEVVGLSKNIQYF
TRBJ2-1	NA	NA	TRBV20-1	TGCAGTGCTAGAGACGACACGCGAAATAAACCTGGGAATGAGCAGTTCTTC	CSARDDTRNKPGNEQFF
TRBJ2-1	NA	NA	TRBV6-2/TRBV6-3	TGTGCCAGCAGAAAGACCCCGCAGAGCTCCTACAATGAGCAGTTCTTC	CASRKTPQSSYNEQFF
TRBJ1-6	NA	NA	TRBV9	TGTGCCAGCAGCGTAGACCCCAGGACTAATTCACCCCTCCACTTT	CASSVDPRTNSPLHF
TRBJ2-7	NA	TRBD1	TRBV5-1	TGCGCCAGCAGCTGGACAGGGGGCGAGCAGTACTTC	CASSWTGGEQYF
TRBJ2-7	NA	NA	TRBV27	TGTGCCAGAGCGCCCTACGAGCAGTACTTC	CARAPYEQYF
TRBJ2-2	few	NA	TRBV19	TGTGCCAGTAGTATTTTAACCGGGGAGCTGTTTTTT	CASSILTGELFF
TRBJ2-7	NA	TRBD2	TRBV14	TGTGCCAGCAGCCAAGTTAGCGGGAGATTCTACGAGCAGTACTTC	CASSQVSGRFYEQYF
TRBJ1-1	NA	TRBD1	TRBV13	TGTGCCAGCAGCCTAGGGGACAGGGTGGCCACTGAAGCTTTCTTT	CASSLGDRVATEAFF
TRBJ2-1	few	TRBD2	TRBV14	TGTGCCAGCAGCCAATCACGGGCTAGCGGGGGGCCTAACAATGAGCAGTTCTTC	CASSQSRASGGPNNEQFF
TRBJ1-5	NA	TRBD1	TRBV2	TGTGCCAGCAGGGGGGACAGCGGGCGCAATCAGCCCCAGCATTTT	CASRGDSGRNQPQHF
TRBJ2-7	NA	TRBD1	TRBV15	TGTGCCACCAGCAGAGGGACAGGGGGTTCCTACGAGCAGTACTTC	CATSRGTGGSYEQYF
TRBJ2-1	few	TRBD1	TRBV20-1	TGCAGTGCTAGGGGTTACAGGGGAAACAATGAGCAGTTCTTC	CSARGYRGNNEQFF
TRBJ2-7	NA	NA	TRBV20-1	TGCAGTGCTAGGGGAAGCTTGGGATACGAGCAGTACTTC	CSARGSLGYEQYF
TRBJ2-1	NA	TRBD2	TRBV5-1	TGCGCCAGCAGCTTGGGCCCAGCGGGGAACTACAATGAGCAGTTCTTC	CASSLGPAGNYNEQFF
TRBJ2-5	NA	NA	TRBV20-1	TGCAGTGTATTAGGGATACAAGAGACCCAGTACTTC	CSVLGIQETQYF
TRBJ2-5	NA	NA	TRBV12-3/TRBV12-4	TGTGCCAGCAGTTACTCATACTCGGAGACCCAGTACTTC	CASSYSYSETQYF
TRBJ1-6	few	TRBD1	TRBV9	TGTGCCAGCAGCGTGACAGGGGCGGGATCACCCCTCCACTTT	CASSVTGAGSPLHF
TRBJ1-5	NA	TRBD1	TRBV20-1	TGCAGTGCTCACCCAATCGGGACAGGCAATCAGCCCCAGCATTTT	CSAHPIGTGNQPQHF
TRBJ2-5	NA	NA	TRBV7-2	TGTGCCAGCAGCTTGTTCGGAGCTGAGGAGTACTTC	CASSLFGAEEYF
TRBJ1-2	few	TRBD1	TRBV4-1	TGCGCCAGCAGCCAAGCGACAGGGGTCGGACAGGGCTACACCTTC	CASSQATGVGQGYTF
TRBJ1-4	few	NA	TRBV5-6	TGTGCCAGCAGCTTAATAAAAGGCGGGGAAAAACTGTTTTTT	CASSLIKGGEKLFF
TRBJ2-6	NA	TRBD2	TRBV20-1	TGCAGTGCTCCTAGCGGGGGTAGCTCTGGGGCCAACGTCCTGACTTTC	CSAPSGGSSGANVLTF
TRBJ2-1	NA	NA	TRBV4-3	TGCGCCAGCAGCCAAGATATTGGTTTCCCCTACAATGAGCAGTTCTTC	CASSQDIGFPYNEQFF
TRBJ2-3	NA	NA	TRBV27	TGTGCCAGCAGCGGCTGGGCAGGGGATACGCAGTATTTT	CASSGWAGDTQYF
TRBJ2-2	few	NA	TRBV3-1	TGTGCCAGCACCCTGAGGACCACCGGGGAGCTGTTTTTT	CASTLRTTGELFF
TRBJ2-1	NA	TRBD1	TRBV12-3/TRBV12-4	TGTGCCAGCAGTTTTCACAGGGGATCCTACAATGAGCAGTTCTTC	CASSFHRGSYNEQFF
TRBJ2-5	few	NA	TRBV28	TGTGCCAGCAGTTCCCCAAAGACAGTCCAAGAGACCCAGTACTTC	CASSSPKTVQETQYF
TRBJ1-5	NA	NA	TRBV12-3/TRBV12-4	TGTGCCAGCAGTACAAACGGCAATCAGCCCCAGCATTTT	CASSTNGNQPQHF
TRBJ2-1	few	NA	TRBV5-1	TGCGCCAGCAGCGGCGGCCAACCCGGTCATGAGCAGTTCTTC	CASSGGQPGHEQFF
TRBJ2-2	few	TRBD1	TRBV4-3	TGCGCCAGCAGCCAAACGACAGGGGGCTACACCGGGGAGCTGTTTTTT	CASSQTTGGYTGELFF
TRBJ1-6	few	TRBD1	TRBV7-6	TGTGCCAGCAGCGACGACAGGGGCTCACCCCTCCACTTT	CASSDDRGSPLHF
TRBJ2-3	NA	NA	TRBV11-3	TGTGCCAGCAGCAACCGCGGAACACATACGCAGTATTTT	CASSNRGTHTQYF
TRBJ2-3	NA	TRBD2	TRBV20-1	TGCAGTACTCGCTCCGGGACTAGCGGGACCGTGGGGTATTTT	CSTRSGTSGTVGYF
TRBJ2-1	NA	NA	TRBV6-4	TGTGCCAGCAGTGTAGAAGGGGCCGGGAATGAGCAGTTCTTC	CASSVEGAGNEQFF
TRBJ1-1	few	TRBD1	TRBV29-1	TGCAGCGCTCGGACAGGCGGGGGTGAAGCTTTCTTT	CSARTGGGEAFF
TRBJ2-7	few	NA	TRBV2	TGTGCCAGCAGAAGCAGGAGCTCCTACGAGCAGTACTTC	CASRSRSSYEQYF